These T cell receptor beta chains were read from a single sample in a study of blood T cells in healthy people across ages. TCRdb itself ran the 5' RACE reads through MiXCR, one entry per CDR3 protein. The sample has fewer than 1.5 million distinct CDR3 sequences; 42% are singletons. Sequencing input: blood. All receptors derive from a woman between 18 and 30 years old in good health. CDR3s include the opening cysteine and the closing phenylalanine or tryptophan. Each record gives: J gene, clone size, D gene, V gene, CDR3 DNA, CDR3 protein. D genes are given only for firm matches. The size of a clone is reported for some rows only, either as once, few or many, or as a class for expanded clones.

J: TRBJ2-5
size: NA
D: NA
V: TRBV7-6
DNA: TGTGCCAGCAGCTTAGGCAGGGGTTTTATAGAGACCCAGTACTTC
CDR3: CASSLGRGFIETQYF

J: TRBJ1-2
size: few
D: TRBD1
V: TRBV6-6
DNA: TGTGCCAGCGGTTACCCCAAAGGGGGCAGAAATGGCTACACCTTC
CDR3: CASGYPKGGRNGYTF

J: TRBJ2-5
size: NA
D: TRBD2
V: TRBV20-1
DNA: TGCAGTGCTAGAGTAATGAGCGGGAGCCACAATGAGCAGTACTTC
CDR3: CSARVMSGSHNEQYF

J: TRBJ2-7
size: few
D: TRBD1
V: TRBV12-3/TRBV12-4
DNA: TGTGCCAGCAGTTTACCACAGGGGAGAAACGAGCAGTACTTC
CDR3: CASSLPQGRNEQYF

J: TRBJ2-1
size: few
D: TRBD1
V: TRBV5-1
DNA: TGCGCCAGCAGCGCGACCGGGACAGGGGCTGGGAATGAGCAGTTCTTC
CDR3: CASSATGTGAGNEQFF

J: TRBJ2-1
size: few
D: NA
V: TRBV20-1
DNA: TGCAGTGCTAGGATTAGCGGAGCTGTCAATGAGCAGTTCTTC
CDR3: CSARISGAVNEQFF

J: TRBJ1-4
size: NA
D: NA
V: TRBV7-9
DNA: TGTGCCAGCAGCTCCATGGGGCTCACTAACGAAAAACTGTTTTTT
CDR3: CASSSMGLTNEKLFF

J: TRBJ2-2
size: NA
D: TRBD2
V: TRBV4-2
DNA: TGTGCCAGCAGCCAAGAACGGCTAGCGGTTTACGCCGGGGAGCTGTTTTTT
CDR3: CASSQERLAVYAGELFF

J: TRBJ2-5
size: few
D: NA
V: TRBV20-1
DNA: TGCAGTGCTAGTGAACCGGGGGAGACCCAGTACTTC
CDR3: CSASEPGETQYF

J: TRBJ2-5
size: NA
D: NA
V: TRBV21-1
DNA: TGTGCCAGCAGCAAATGGCAACAACGAGAGACCCAGTACTTC
CDR3: CASSKWQQRETQYF